This TCR beta chain originates from a study of cytomegalovirus exposure and HLA in healthy donors (dated by TCRdb to 2016 to 2017). Study-wide context: According to an earlier analysis of 587 of the donors, roughly 180 million T cells yielded 120 million or so unique TCR beta sequences and 276 Gb of sequence data. Roughly 300 gigabases of sequencing data and approximately 84 million unique TCR sequences were included in an early release covering around 600 HLA-typed donors. Of the 398 genotyped donors, roughly 80% were placed in the genetic ancestry cluster associated with self-reported Caucasian donors. The aim of the study was to test whether cataloging public T cell receptors could identify signatures of past pathogen exposure. The T cell repertoires of some 700 subjects were profiled by immunosequencing and related to cytomegalovirus serostatus. A separate validation cohort of 100 to 150 different subjects was used in addition to the 666-subject first cohort. To predict cytomegalovirus infection status, the study combined high-throughput TCR immunosequencing, statistical association of individual TCRs with disease status, and machine learning. A later analysis re-analyzed previously published TCR beta repertoires from 666 donors and added high-resolution HLA genotyping to study TCR occurrence patterns. Rather than drawing on any new phenotypic data, the later analysis identified candidate immune exposures from TCR beta sequences and the way those sequences occurred across donors. In an earlier analysis of several hundred of the donors, high-throughput TCR beta sequencing was used to judge whether each TCR beta V gene segment behaved as functional or pseudogenic. Donor age, sex, ethnicity and CMV serostatus were collected together with the repertoire data. A later genetic analysis took genome-wide SNP genotypes for about 65% of the 666 donors and used that subset as a discovery cohort. Every discovery cohort repertoire had been produced on one sequencing platform. Class I and class II HLA loci were covered by the typing at four-digit resolution. Typing coverage varied by locus: about 620-630 donors for A, B, C, DRB1 and DQB1; 522 for DQA1; more than 600 for DPA1; around 450 for DPB1. Several DR-DQ haplotypes were treated as single units for association and clustering because of strong linkage in the cohort. Among 350 to 400 genotyped donors of the cohort, an average of around 240,000 unique TCR beta nucleotide sequences were sequenced per donor, roughly a sixth of them non-productive.

V was cut back by 3 bases and J by 4 bases, leaving a gap of 12 bases between them. The CDR3, from cysteine to phenylalanine, totals 14 residues. The CDR3 DNA has 42 bases and is translated from base 1. For CDR1 and CDR2, the germline V gene lists LGHNA and YNFKEQ. In total, roughly 670 healthy bone marrow donors made up the cohort. Cohort members were all nominally healthy when sampled, although unrecorded immune exposures were likely present. The donor was CMV seropositive and belonged to the group of around 300 seropositive cohort members. A peripheral blood sample was collected from each donor, and TCR beta sequencing was performed on peripheral blood mononuclear cells. Genomic DNA was extracted from the blood cell samples with the Qiagen DNeasy Blood Extraction Kit. The method was the immunoSEQ multiplex PCR assay. A mixture of 60 forward primers for TCR Vbeta segments and 13 reverse primers for TCR Jbeta segments was used in the multiplex PCR. Amplification of the CDR3 region of rearranged TCR beta genes was performed with a multiplex PCR assay on genomic DNA. On the Illumina HiSeq System, the amplified TCR beta libraries were sequenced as 87-base-pair reads. Per the source publication's procedure: A later analysis counted 65 million to 90 million unique TCR beta chains across the roughly 700 repertoires, and some 11 million of these chains were shared by at least two donors. To remove PCR and sequencing errors, raw reads were error-corrected and collapsed into unique sequences using a nearest-neighbor algorithm that merged closely related sequences. Alignment of CDR3 sequences to IMGT reference sequences was used to assign V, D and J gene segments. For a sequence to be retained, at least a six-nucleotide match to both a V gene segment and a J gene segment was required. A rearrangement counted as productive if the CDR3 had no stop codons and remained in frame with V and J, and every other rearrangement counted as non-productive. Following IMGT convention, CDR3 was defined as the stretch from the second conserved V-encoded cysteine up to the conserved J-encoded phenylalanine. In an earlier analysis of approximately 500 of the donors, sequences lacking an unambiguous match to a single V gene segment were excluded. An earlier analysis of over 450 of the donors classified V segments as functional when productive rearrangements were above 56.7% and as segregating when the standard deviation between donors was above 5%. A statistical classification framework was developed to diagnose cytomegalovirus status using the catalog of TCR beta chain sequences. In a later analysis, TCR nucleotide sequences were compared against IMGT/GENE-DB human TR gene sequences so that V and J genes could be assigned. The TCRdist pipeline was used in a later analysis to assign CDR3 sequences and most-parsimonious VDJ recombination scenarios. In a later analysis, each TCR beta chain was defined by its CDR3 amino acid sequence together with its V-gene family, and reads without a unique V-gene family were excluded. In a later analysis, 500 to 650 highly shared, low-generation-probability nucleotide sequences were removed to address suspected cross-contamination and a sequencing artifact. For each public chain, a later analysis derived a clonal expansion index from normalized ranks of inferred template counts within each repertoire. In a later analysis, generation probabilities were computed using a VDJ recombination model fitted to out-of-frame rearrangements, and the results were checked against IGoR. In a later analysis, TCR-TCR, TCR-HLA and TCR-CMV co-occurrence was scored with hypergeometric tests, and a repertoire-size bias correction was applied to TCR pairs. A later analysis estimated false discovery rates by permuting HLA or CMV assignments 20 times. In a later analysis, co-occurring TCRs were grouped using DBSCAN, and TCRdist sequence similarity was added for clustering within HLA-allele-positive subsets. For co-occurrence clustering, repertoires with fewer than 30,000 or more than 120,000 public chains were excluded, along with roughly five repertoires with anomalous nucleotide sharing. Entries here come from immuneACCESS through TCRdb and include only in-frame sequences with V and J called. Some clones fail to appear in such tables; in the studies checked, an unresolved V gene covers under half of the shortfall, and the cause of the remainder is unknown. V and J calls and clone size follow that table, whereas D and trimming were derived from the DNA. For this sample the table gives more than 150,000 clones, of which approximately 83% were detected only once. The ten largest make up 7.5% to 10% of the sample.

As concerns this clone: Its antigen has not been determined. Base qualities are not provided; no much larger clone lies one nucleotide away.

The investigation overall reported the following: According to a later analysis, TCR association rates differed among HLA loci, with DRB1 alleles showing the most associated TCRs and HLA-C alleles showing the fewest. In the study, about 150 TCR beta chains were listed as associated with cytomegalovirus. Because the 87-base-pair reads could not distinguish some IMGT-functional V segments, including TRBV6-2 and TRBV6-3, those segments were excluded. In an earlier analysis of more than 500 of the donors, most TCR beta V segments appeared in productive rearrangements about 90% or about 30% of the time, broadly matching IMGT annotations. This cohort had only TCR beta chains sequenced, and the lack of alpha or paired-chain data limited which features could be detected. In both the original and validation cohorts, the classifier was reported to diagnose cytomegalovirus status with high specificity and sensitivity. The authors suggested that the approach could potentially be generalized to other disease states and immunological phenotypes. Because counts were too low, about 15 rarely observed V segments, including chromosome 9 orphons, were left out of the earlier analysis of about 500 of the donors. Most CMV-associated TCR beta chains appeared to be HLA-restricted in a later analysis, and the HLA associations seemed to be driven largely by CMV exposure. Strong co-occurrence of HLA alleles, especially DR and DQ, made assigning TCR associations to individual alleles difficult. Three of the identified cytomegalovirus-associated TCR beta chains were confirmed in vitro to be specific for cytomegalovirus antigens. CMV serostatus was the only immune exposure information available for the cohort. In a later analysis, HLA-associated TCR beta chains were found to be more clonally expanded and to have lower generation probabilities than equally common non-associated chains. A cluster of highly shared sequence variants was judged likely to be a technical artifact of the sequencing pipeline. HLA typing was unavailable for some donors at each locus, so association tests used only the typed subset. Most TCR sequences were observed very rarely across donors, whereas some public TCRs were present in many individuals. An association between a missense DCLRE1C variant and V-gene and J-gene trimming of TCR beta chains was found in a later genetic analysis and replicated in an independent cohort. A later analysis associated 15,000 or so TCR beta sequences with specific HLA alleles at a false discovery rate of 0.05. A further reported finding was that TCR beta sequences accurately predicted the HLA-A and HLA-B alleles for most subjects in the first cohort. Linkage disequilibrium might explain the correlated functional status among segregating V segments, but an unknown experimental factor could not be ruled out. A later analysis reported that several top co-occurrence clusters appeared linked to parvovirus B19, influenza, CMV and Epstein-Barr virus. A later genetic analysis reported fewer N-insertions in productive TCRs among donors in an Asian-associated ancestry cluster than the approximately 700-donor mean. The presence/absence analyses assumed that sequencing depth was roughly uniform across donors, and that assumption may not be true.

Sequenced input: PBMCs. The TCR comes from a man aged 18-30 years in good health and CMV-seropositive. In this chain, TRBV4-2 is recombined with TRBJ1-2, with a tentative D gene TRBD1 over 5 matching bases. Here is the DNA: TGTGCCAGCAGCCAGCCGACAGTCCTCTATGGCTACACCTTC. Its translation reads: CASSQPTVLYGYTF.